The 18 T cell receptor beta chains below were found in one sample sequenced in a study of blood T cell repertoires in COVID-19. TCRdb's table, derived via immunoSEQ multiplex PCR, lists solely in-frame clones and lacks some. This table holds 50,000 to 65,000 clones, about 85% found once. The specimen sequenced was peripheral blood. These TCRs come from a man aged 65 to 85 with acute or convalescent COVID-19.

The chain combines TRBV2 with TRBJ1-5; no clear D gene. The V end lost 4 bases, the J end lost 3 bases, and 7 bases lay between the germline ends. This CDR3 comprises 13 residues. The germline CDR1 and CDR2 sequences are SNHLY and FYNNEI. The CDR3 protein is CASSAEVNQPQHF. The CDR3 bases are TGTGCCAGCAGTGCGGAGGTCAATCAGCCCCAGCATTTT. The whole variable domain, filled in from reference TRBV2 and TRBJ1-5, reads EPEVTQTPSHQVTQMGQEVILRCVPISNHLYFYWYRQILGQKVEFLVSFYNNEISEKSEIFDDQFSVERPDGSNFTLKIRSTKLEDSAMYFCASSAEVNQPQHFGDGTRLSIL.

The J gene is TRBJ2-1, the V gene TRBV20-1; the D gene is possibly TRBD2 (7 bases). The CDR3 extends over 11 amino acids. Per germline, CDR1 DFQATT and CDR2 SNEGSKA (reference sequence). Here the CDR3 reads CSPSGGPEQFF. Here the CDR3 DNA reads TGCAGCCCCTCGGGGGGCCCTGAGCAGTTCTTC.

The gene calls are TRBV28 and TRBJ2-7; weak D call: TRBD1 (6 bases). The ends were cut back, 3 bases at V and 0 bases at J, with 12 bases in the middle. The CDR3 runs 15 residues. Germline CDR1 reads MDHEN; CDR2 reads SYDVKM. CDR3 loop: CASSFSGTLSYEQYF. The CDR3, as DNA: TGTGCCAGCAGTTTTTCCGGGACACTCTCCTACGAGCAGTACTTC.

The chain is built from TRBV19 and TRBJ2-2, with 10 bases identical to TRBD1. J gave up 6 bases and V 6 bases, and 16 bases lay outside the gene matches. Germline CDR1 reads LNHDA; CDR2 reads SQIVND (reference sequence). The CDR3 contains 18 residues. The CDR3 sequence is CASSLLPSGTGAPGELFF. CDR3 bases: TGTGCCAGTAGCCTACTACCTTCCGGGACAGGGGCCCCCGGGGAGCTGTTTTTT.

The chain uses TRBV28 and TRBJ1-2, with 11 bases matching TRBD1. In germline, CDR1 is MDHEN, CDR2 SYDVKM. The J segment lost 6 bases and the V segment lost 6 bases, leaving 9 bases of the junction unmatched. The CDR3 is 15 amino acids. Here the CDR3 reads CASSSGQGAWDGYTF. The CDR3 DNA reads as TGTGCCAGCAGCTCCGGACAGGGGGCGTGGGATGGCTACACCTTC.

The chain links TRBV5-1 to TRBJ2-3, with D maybe TRBD2 (5 bases). The CDR3 contains 16 residues. Between the trimmed V and J ends, which lost 2 bases and 0 bases, there was a span of 13 bases. The germline gives CDR1 SGHRS, CDR2 YFSETQ. CDR3 nucleotide sequence: TGCGCCAGCAGCTTCGGGGAAATGTCTAGCACAGATACGCAGTATTTT. Protein product: CASSFGEMSSTDTQYF. The full variable domain, completed using reference TRBV5-1 and TRBJ2-3, is KAGVTQTPRYLIKTRGQQVTLSCSPISGHRSVSWYQQTPGQGLQFLFEYFSETQRNKGNFPGRFSGRQFSNSRSEMNVSTLELGDSALYLCASSFGEMSSTDTQYFGPGTRLTVL.

This clone has just one count. The chain is built from TRBV10-3 and TRBJ2-1; 12 bases fit TRBD2. The V and J ends lost 6 bases and 7 bases, in that order; junction bases with no gene match: 4. Germline V gene data show CDR1 as ENHRY and CDR2 as SYGVKD. The CDR3 is made up of 14 amino acids. The CDR3 DNA sequence: TGTGCCATCAGGCGGACTAGCGGGGTGAATGAGCAGTTCTTC. Amino acid sequence: CAIRRTSGVNEQFF.

The V call is TRBV5-4, the J call TRBJ2-7, with 7 nucleotides matching TRBD1. The CDR3 length is 15 residues. V dropped 0 bases and J dropped 2; count of bases not matched to a gene: 5. CDR1 is SGHNT, CDR2 YYREEE, per germline (reference sequence). This CDR3 reads CASSLAGQNPYEQYF. The CDR3 nucleotides are TGTGCCAGCAGCTTGGCGGGACAGAATCCCTACGAGCAGTACTTC. Variable domain in full (rest from reference TRBV5-4 and TRBJ2-7): ETGVTQSPTHLIKTRGQQVTLRCSSQSGHNTVSWYQQALGQGPQFIFQYYREEENGRGNFPPRFSGLQFPNYSSELNVNALELDDSALYLCASSLAGQNPYEQYFGPGTRLTVT.

This chain connects TRBV11-2 to TRBJ1-3, with D hard to call. The V end was cut by 5 bases, the J end by 0 bases, with 11 bases between. CDR1 and CDR2 from the germline V gene are SGHAT and FQNNGV. This CDR3 spans 15 amino acids. The CDR3 reads CASSQLKNSGNTIYF. CDR3 in DNA: TGTGCCAGCAGCCAGTTAAAAAACTCTGGAAACACCATATATTTT.

This sequence joins TRBV5-1 and TRBJ2-6, with TRBD1 matching over 9 bases. CDR3 length: 19 residues. Trimming cost V 4 bases and J 2 bases; bases outside gene matches: 13. Looked up from germline, CDR1 is SGHRS and CDR2 is YFSETQ. The CDR3: CASSTGTGPREAGANVLTF. The DNA of the CDR3 is TGCGCCAGCAGCACCGGGACAGGGCCCAGGGAGGCTGGGGCCAACGTCCTGACTTTC.

The chain recombines TRBV6-5 with TRBJ1-2; D uncertain. CDR1 MNHEY and CDR2 SVGAGI come from the germline V gene. The CDR3 spans 13 residues. Trimming left V 5 bases short and J 6 bases short, with 13 bases between. The CDR3 reads CASSPDHGHGYTF. CDR3 coding DNA: TGTGCCAGCAGTCCAGACCATGGGCATGGCTACACCTTC.

This chain joins TRBV27 and TRBJ2-3, with TRBD2 as a possible D gene (7 bases). The CDR3 is 16 residues long. The ends were cut back, 3 bases at V and 3 bases at J, with 16 bases in the middle. The V gene's germline CDR1 is MNHEY and CDR2 SMNVEV (reference sequence). This CDR3 is CASSFAGGGWTDTQYF. The CDR3 DNA is TGTGCCAGCAGTTTCGCCGGCGGGGGCTGGACAGATACGCAGTATTTT.

The chain carries TRBV2 and TRBJ2-7; the match to TRBD1 covers 10 bases. V gave up 6 bases and J gave up 3 bases; unmatched junction bases: 5. The length of the CDR3 is 14 residues. Germline-derived CDR1 and CDR2 are SNHLY and FYNNEI. CDR3 coding DNA: TGTGCCAGCAGAGGGACAGGGGTCCTCTACGAGCAGTACTTC. It yields the protein CASRGTGVLYEQYF.

This clone was found a few times. V is TRBV2 and J is TRBJ2-2; 12 bases agree with TRBD2. V dropped 6 bases and J dropped 2; count of bases not matched to a gene: 10. The CDR3 has 18 amino acids. Germline values: CDR1 SNHLY, CDR2 FYNNEI. CDR3 residues: CASRGSLAGGLNTGELFF. The DNA for the CDR3 is TGTGCCAGCAGGGGATCACTAGCGGGGGGCTTAAACACCGGGGAGCTGTTTTTT.

The chain carries TRBV5-1 and TRBJ2-3; TRBD1 aligns across 9 bases. The CDR3 sequence is 16 residues long. J was trimmed by 2 bases and V by 0 bases; bases with no gene match: 4. Per germline, CDR1 SGHRS and CDR2 YFSETQ. The CDR3 DNA reads TGCGCCAGCAGCTTGGCCGGGACAGGGCCCACAGATACGCAGTATTTT. Protein sequence: CASSLAGTGPTDTQYF. Combining the CDR3 with reference TRBV5-1 and TRBJ2-3 gives the whole variable domain KAGVTQTPRYLIKTRGQQVTLSCSPISGHRSVSWYQQTPGQGLQFLFEYFSETQRNKGNFPGRFSGRQFSNSRSEMNVSTLELGDSALYLCASSLAGTGPTDTQYFGPGTRLTVL.

CDR3 region: CASSPQGAANTEAFF. In DNA form, the CDR3 reads TGCGCCAGCAGCCCCCAGGGGGCCGCGAACACTGAAGCTTTCTTT. The J gene is TRBJ1-1, the V gene TRBV5-1; 8 bases are a match to TRBD1. The CDR3 has 15 residues. V was pared by 4 bases and J by 1 base, with 6 bases of the junction left unmatched. Germline CDR1 reads SGHRS; CDR2 reads YFSETQ.

The DNA for the CDR3 is TGTGCCAGCAGCCCATTAGGGGCCAATGAGCAGTTCTTC. Its protein product is CASSPLGANEQFF. This chain connects TRBV11-1 to TRBJ2-1; tentative D call: TRBD1 (5 bases). The CDR3 has 13 residues. Germline V CDR1 and CDR2: SGHAT, FQDESV (reference sequence). Trimming took 5 bases from V and 6 from J, leaving 11 bases between them.

The rearrangement joins TRBV5-1 to TRBJ2-3; 10 bases fit TRBD2. CDR1 is SGHRS and CDR2 is YFSETQ in the germline V gene. Trimming cost V 4 bases and J 5 bases; bases outside gene matches: 10. The CDR3 runs to 16 residues. CDR3 region: CASSPEASGGGDTQYF. The CDR3 bases are TGCGCCAGCAGCCCCGAGGCTAGCGGGGGTGGAGATACGCAGTATTTT.